The rows below give T cell receptor beta chains drawn from one sample of a study of cytomegalovirus exposure and HLA in healthy donors. Libraries were prepared by immunoSEQ multiplex PCR; TCRdb keeps only in-frame clonotypes and omits some of them. The data contain approximately 170,000 clones, around 80% of them singletons. Sequenced material: PBMCs. The receptors were sampled from a woman aged 30 to 39 in good health and CMV-seropositive. The CDR3 runs from the conserved cysteine through the conserved F or W. Each record gives: V gene, CDR3 length, J gene, CDR3 protein.

V: TRBV6-1
length: 14
J: TRBJ2-2
CDR3: CASTGSPTTGELFF

V: TRBV4-3
length: 16
J: TRBJ2-1
CDR3: CASSQEQGGFGGEQFF

V: TRBV5-1
length: 16
J: TRBJ2-1
CDR3: CASSLARAGSYNEQFF

V: TRBV11-2
length: 15
J: TRBJ1-5
CDR3: CASSWTTGENQPQHF

V: TRBV9
length: 14
J: TRBJ1-1
CDR3: CASSVVGQGGEAFF

V: TRBV19
length: 14
J: TRBJ1-1
CDR3: CASSLQGTNTEAFF

V: TRBV2
length: 15
J: TRBJ1-4
CDR3: CARSRGGRRNEKLFF

V: TRBV19
length: 17
J: TRBJ1-5
CDR3: CASSIDPPGGTNQPQHF

V: TRBV7-6
length: 14
J: TRBJ1-1
CDR3: CASSLGTGGPEAFF

V: TRBV7-2
length: 13
J: TRBJ1-5
CDR3: CASSLGRDQPQHF

V: TRBV9
length: 17
J: TRBJ2-2
CDR3: CASSVALAGVNTGELFF

V: TRBV5-1
length: 16
J: TRBJ2-5
CDR3: CASSRTGQGQQETQYF

V: TRBV10-3
length: 13
J: TRBJ1-1
CDR3: CAIKVIRTDRAFF

V: TRBV5-4
length: 16
J: TRBJ2-2
CDR3: CASSLPYPGSAGELFF

V: TRBV6-6
length: 14
J: TRBJ2-3
CDR3: CASSYGASTDTQYF

V: TRBV7-7
length: 14
J: TRBJ2-1
CDR3: CASSPSLNYNEQFF

V: TRBV30
length: 16
J: TRBJ1-4
CDR3: CAWSVLPLTTNEKLFF

V: TRBV7-9
length: 16
J: TRBJ2-2
CDR3: CASSPLRGPNTGELFF

V: TRBV6-6
length: 14
J: TRBJ1-5
CDR3: CASTETGERQPQHF

V: TRBV7-2
length: 16
J: TRBJ1-2
CDR3: CASSLDLDRDRWGYTF

V: TRBV5-1
length: 16
J: TRBJ1-1
CDR3: CASSPRSGDEITEAFF

V: TRBV9
length: 15
J: TRBJ2-3
CDR3: CASTKQGLVTDTQYF

V: TRBV9
length: 13
J: TRBJ1-1
CDR3: CASSPLMNTEAFF

V: TRBV10-3
length: 13
J: TRBJ2-5
CDR3: CAISEKLAETQYF

V: TRBV28
length: 15
J: TRBJ2-7
CDR3: CASSSLGQGSYEQYF

V: TRBV6-1
length: 13
J: TRBJ1-1
CDR3: CASSQTGGTEAFF

V: TRBV7-6
length: 15
J: TRBJ2-3
CDR3: CASSLRGAPTDTQYF

V: TRBV28
length: 14
J: TRBJ2-2
CDR3: CASNRGSNTGELFF

V: TRBV15
length: 14
J: TRBJ2-7
CDR3: CATSTGTGFYEQYF

V: TRBV2
length: 15
J: TRBJ2-7
CDR3: CASSSGTSGTYEQYF

V: TRBV14
length: 16
J: TRBJ2-7
CDR3: CASSQDRGQGFYEQYF

V: TRBV27
length: 14
J: TRBJ1-1
CDR3: CASSLTGRDTEAFF

V: TRBV4-3
length: 15
J: TRBJ2-2
CDR3: CASSLGGRAAGELFF

V: TRBV6-6
length: 14
J: TRBJ1-1
CDR3: CASSPDRGETEAFF

V: TRBV5-3
length: 16
J: TRBJ2-1
CDR3: CARSSALAGGGDEQFF

V: TRBV30
length: 13
J: TRBJ1-5
CDR3: CAWSVGRNQPQHF

V: TRBV9
length: 16
J: TRBJ2-2
CDR3: CASSVGPSANTGELFF

V: TRBV7-2
length: 14
J: TRBJ1-2
CDR3: CASSGTGRNYGYTF

V: TRBV5-1
length: 15
J: TRBJ2-1
CDR3: CASSFSVAEEGEQFF

V: TRBV7-2
length: 16
J: TRBJ2-7
CDR3: CASGPLAGRRSSEQYF

V: TRBV7-9
length: 14
J: TRBJ1-2
CDR3: CASSSSTGIHGYTF

V: TRBV5-1
length: 15
J: TRBJ1-5
CDR3: CASSLEAGGNQPQHF

V: TRBV6-5
length: 14
J: TRBJ1-2
CDR3: CASSRGQGLVGYTF

V: TRBV5-1
length: 15
J: TRBJ2-6
CDR3: CASNARGLGANVLTF

V: TRBV28
length: 14
J: TRBJ2-5
CDR3: CASSNRDIQETQYF